This T cell receptor beta chain was captured in a study of cytomegalovirus exposure and HLA in healthy donors. Study-level information: Counted in an early data release were roughly 87 million unique TCRs from HLA-typed donors.

Germline values: CDR1 SEHNR, CDR2 FQNEAQ (reference sequence). The V gene lost 4 bases and the J gene lost 0 bases, with 7 bases spanning the gap. CDR3 size: 13 residues. This clone is classed as medium-sized by frequency. As yet, its antigen is unknown. Points from the study as a whole: Later analysis placed DRB1 highest and HLA-C lowest in TCR association rates, which differed by HLA locus. Accurate prediction of HLA-A and HLA-B alleles (for most subjects) was reportedly achieved from TCR beta sequences.

PCR involved 60 Vbeta and 13 Jbeta primers. This table comes from immunoSEQ multiplex PCR, and its TCRdb copy is limited to in-frame clones, with some not included. Here the sample table reports under 40,000 clones. The V call is TRBV7-9, the J call TRBJ2-7, with D hard to call. This sequence was found in a middle-aged woman in good health and CMV-seropositive. The sequencing input was PBMCs. The CDR3 bases are TGTGCCAGCAGCTCCCAGATCTCCTACGAGCAGTACTTC. The encoded protein is CASSSQISYEQYF.